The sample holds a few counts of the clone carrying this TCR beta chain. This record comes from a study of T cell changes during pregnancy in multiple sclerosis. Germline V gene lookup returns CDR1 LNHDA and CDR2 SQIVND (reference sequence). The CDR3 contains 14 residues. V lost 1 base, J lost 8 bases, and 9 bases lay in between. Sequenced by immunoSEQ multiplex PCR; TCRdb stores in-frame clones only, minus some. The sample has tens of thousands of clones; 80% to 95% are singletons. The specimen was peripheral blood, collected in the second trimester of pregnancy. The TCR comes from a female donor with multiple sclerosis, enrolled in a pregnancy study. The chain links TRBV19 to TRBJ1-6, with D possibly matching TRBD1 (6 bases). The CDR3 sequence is CASSIVGGDSPLHF. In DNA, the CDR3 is TGTGCCAGTAGTATAGTAGGGGGGGATTCACCCCTCCACTTT.